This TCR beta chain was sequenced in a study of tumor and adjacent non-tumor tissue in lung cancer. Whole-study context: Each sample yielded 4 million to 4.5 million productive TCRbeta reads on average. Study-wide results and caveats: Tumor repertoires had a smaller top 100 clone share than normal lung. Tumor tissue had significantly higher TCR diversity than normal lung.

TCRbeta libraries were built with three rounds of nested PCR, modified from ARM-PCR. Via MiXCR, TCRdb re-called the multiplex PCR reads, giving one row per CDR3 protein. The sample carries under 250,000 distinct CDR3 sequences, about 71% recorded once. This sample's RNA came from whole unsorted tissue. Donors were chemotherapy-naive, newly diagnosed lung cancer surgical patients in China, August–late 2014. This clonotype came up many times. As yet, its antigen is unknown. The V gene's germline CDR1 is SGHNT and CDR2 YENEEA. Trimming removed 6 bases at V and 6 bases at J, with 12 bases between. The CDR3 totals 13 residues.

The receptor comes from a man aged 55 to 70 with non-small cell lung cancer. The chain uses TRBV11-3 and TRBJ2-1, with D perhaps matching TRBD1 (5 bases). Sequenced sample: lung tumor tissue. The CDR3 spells CASSLQGGNEQFF. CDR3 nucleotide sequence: TGTGCCAGCAGTCTGCAGGGTGGCAATGAGCAGTTCTTC.